This T cell receptor beta chain was sequenced in a study of cytomegalovirus exposure and HLA in healthy donors. General study results and limits: In vitro experiments confirmed that a few CMV-associated chains were specific for CMV antigens. Accounts indicate the classifier identified cytomegalovirus status with strong specificity and sensitivity. For presence/absence analyses, sequencing depth was assumed to be roughly uniform across donors.

A word on this clone: Its target is unknown.

Amplification used 60 Vbeta primers and 13 Jbeta primers. Profiling relied on immunoSEQ multiplex PCR, and the TCRdb table lists in-frame clones only, not all of them. The table has 80,000 to 130,000 clones, 75% seen once. This CDR3 is built from 16 residues. V gave up 6 bases and J gave up 6 bases; unmatched junction bases: 16. In germline, CDR1 is MDHEN, CDR2 SYDVKM. Sequenced input: PBMCs. This rearrangement joins TRBV28 to TRBJ2-7; 8 bases line up with TRBD1. This TCR was recovered from a male donor in good health and CMV-seropositive. The CDR3 coding sequence is TGTGCCAGCAGCTCCCCCTTTGGCAGGGGGCTTATCGAGCAGTACTTC. Amino acids: CASSSPFGRGLIEQYF.